The 18 T cell receptor beta chains below were found in one sample sequenced in a study of T cell responses to AZD1222 COVID-19 vaccine. Here immunoSEQ multiplex PCR was the method, and the copy in TCRdb shows in-frame clones only, minus some. Of more than 80,000 clones detected, approximately 90% appear once; the ten largest clones hold about 2.5%. The sample in question was peripheral blood, obtained 28 days after the second AZD1222 dose. Every receptor here comes from an adult who received the AZD1222 COVID-19 vaccine.

V is TRBV18 and J is TRBJ2-7, with TRBD1 identical over 8 bases. V lost 3 bases, J lost 0 bases, and 4 bases stayed unmatched. The CDR3 sequence is 15 residues long. In germline, CDR1 is KGHSH, CDR2 LQKENI. The CDR3 here is CASSPRTGSSYEQYF. CDR3 DNA: TGTGCCAGCTCACCGAGGACAGGGAGCTCCTACGAGCAGTACTTC.

The chain uses TRBV6-2 or TRBV6-3 and TRBJ1-2; D uncertain. V was shortened by 3 bases and J by 13 bases, with 21 bases between the two germline ends. This CDR3 is 14 amino acids long. Germline values: CDR1 MNHEY, CDR2 SVGEGT. CDR3 bases: TGTGCCAGCAGTTATTCGACGGATTTGAGTTTCCGCACCTTC. This gives the protein CASSYSTDLSFRTF.

The chain is built from TRBV7-3 and TRBJ2-2, with D perhaps assigned TRBD1 or TRBD2 (6 bases each). The CDR3 covers 17 residues. V was pared by 1 base and J by 7 bases, with 19 bases between. Germline V gene lookup returns CDR1 SGHTA and CDR2 FQGTGA. In nucleotides, the CDR3 is TGTGCCAGCAGCTTAAGGGCGGTACGGAGGGGGAACGGGGAGCTGTTTTTT. Translated: CASSLRAVRRGNGELFF.

This clone appeared a few times. The genes are TRBV19 and TRBJ2-7, with 9 bases lining up with TRBD1. V gave up 6 bases and J gave up 3 bases; unmatched junction bases: 3. Germline CDR1 is LNHDA and CDR2 is SQIVND (reference sequence). The CDR3 has 13 residues. The CDR3 DNA sequence: TGTGCCAGTAGCTCGGGACAGGGCTACGAGCAGTACTTC. It codes for CASSSGQGYEQYF. The complete variable domain, with remaining parts taken from reference TRBV19 and TRBJ2-7, reads DGGITQSPKYLFRKEGQNVTLSCEQNLNHDAMYWYRQDPGQGLRLIYYSQIVNDFQKGDIAEGYSVSREKKESFPLTVTSAQKNPTAFYLCASSSGQGYEQYFGPGTRLTVT.

The chain is built from TRBV15 and TRBJ1-2; D not certain. CDR3 size: 13 residues. CDR1 is LNHNV, CDR2 YYDKDF, per germline (reference sequence). V was pared by 5 bases and J by 6 bases, with 13 bases between. CDR3 sequence reads: CATSPQRGNGYTF. The CDR3 DNA reads as TGTGCCACCAGCCCACAGAGAGGAAATGGCTACACCTTC.

The V gene is TRBV19, the J gene TRBJ2-3; 8 positions match TRBD1. This CDR3 is 15 amino acids long. CDR1 and CDR2 (germline): LNHDA, SQIVND (reference sequence). V gave up 4 bases and J gave up 4 bases; unmatched junction bases: 7. The CDR3 DNA reads as TGTGCCAGTAGTAAACAGGACAGGGCCCCAGATACGCAGTATTTT. Translation: CASSKQDRAPDTQYF.

V and J are TRBV7-2 and TRBJ1-1; 7 nucleotides match TRBD1. The CDR3 has 15 residues. Per germline, CDR1 SGHTA and CDR2 FQGNSA. V lost 5 bases, J lost 6 bases, and 12 bases stayed unmatched. CDR3 in DNA: TGTGCCAGCAGCACCCAGACAGGGTGGGAGGCTGAAGCTTTCTTT. Translation: CASSTQTGWEAEAFF.

The chain uses TRBV7-9 and TRBJ2-1; D is possibly TRBD2 (5 bases). V lost 5 bases and J lost 4, with 6 bases in between. This CDR3 has 12 amino acids. Germline V gene sequence: CDR1 SEHNR, CDR2 FQNEAQ (reference sequence). CDR3 amino acids: CASSRGYNEQFF. For the CDR3, the DNA is TGTGCCAGCAGCAGAGGGTACAATGAGCAGTTCTTC. Full variable domain (outside the CDR3, taken from reference TRBV7-9 and TRBJ2-1): DTGVSQNPRHKITKRGQNVTFRCDPISEHNRLYWYRQTLGQGPEFLTYFQNEAQLEKSRLLSDRFSAERPKGSFSTLEIQRTEQGDSAMYLCASSRGYNEQFFGPGTRLTVL.

The J gene is TRBJ2-3, the V gene TRBV7-3, with 7 bases matching TRBD2. The germline gives CDR1 SGHTA, CDR2 FQGTGA. The CDR3 has 17 residues. Germline trimming cut 1 base from V and 2 bases from J; bases unmatched to any gene: 9. The DNA for the CDR3 is TGTGCCAGCAGCTTAATGGGCGGGACTAAAAACACAGATACGCAGTATTTT. This gives the protein CASSLMGGTKNTDTQYF.

The rearrangement joins TRBV2 to TRBJ1-1, with 8 bases lining up with TRBD1. The V gene end was trimmed by 5 bases and the J gene end by 10 bases; junction bases not matched to a gene: 3. This CDR3 comprises 11 residues. Germline CDR1 SNHLY, CDR2 FYNNEI. This CDR3 reads CASSQTGGAFF. The CDR3 bases are TGTGCCAGCAGTCAAACAGGGGGAGCTTTCTTT.

The rearrangement joins TRBV7-3 to TRBJ2-3; TRBD2 is a possible D gene (7 bases). Trimming removed 5 bases at V and 7 bases at J, with 16 bases between. Germline lookup yields CDR1 SGHTA and CDR2 FQGTGA. The CDR3 has 14 residues. This CDR3 is CASSTPGGPHTQYF. The CDR3, as DNA: TGTGCCAGCAGCACCCCCGGGGGGCCGCATACGCAGTATTTT.

CDR3 nucleotide sequence: TGTGCCAGCAGCCAAGATGGGGACAAGGGCTATGGCTACACCTTC. This translates into CASSQDGDKGYGYTF. The V gene is TRBV4-2, the J gene TRBJ1-2, with a weak D call TRBD1 (6 bases). Trimming cost V 0 bases and J 4 bases, with 12 bases left between them. The CDR3 is made up of 15 amino acids. Germline CDR1 LGHNA, CDR2 YNFKEQ.

This rearrangement joins TRBV7-2 to TRBJ2-4, with a possible D match to TRBD1 (7 bases). The CDR3 covers 17 residues. The germline CDR1 and CDR2 sequences are SGHTA and FQGNSA. Trimming pared 6 bases from V and 1 base from J, leaving 19 bases between. The CDR3, as DNA: TGTGCCAGCAGTAGGGGCAGGGGGGTCGGGGCCAAAAACATTCAGTACTTC. The encoded protein is CASSRGRGVGAKNIQYF.

The CDR3 is CSVGDSYGYTF. The CDR3 bases are TGCAGCGTTGGGGACAGCTATGGCTACACCTTC. The chain combines TRBV29-1 with TRBJ1-2, with 7 bases that match TRBD1. This CDR3 comprises 11 residues. Germline V CDR1 and CDR2: SQVTM, ANQGSEA. After removal of 4 bases from V and 4 bases from J, the junction contained 0 bases not matched to a gene.

This chain uses TRBV6-5 with TRBJ2-1, with no clear D. This CDR3 contains 12 residues. The V gene's germline CDR1 is MNHEY and CDR2 SVGAGI. V was pared by 6 bases and J by 7 bases, with 10 bases between. The CDR3 reads CASRSNWNEQFF. CDR3 nucleotide sequence: TGTGCCAGCAGATCCAACTGGAATGAGCAGTTCTTC.

This chain links TRBV30 with TRBJ2-1; no firm D call. This CDR3 is 12 amino acids long. Trimming took 3 bases from V and 9 from J, leaving 12 bases between them. Germline CDR1 is GTSNPN and CDR2 is SVGIG (reference sequence). The CDR3 DNA follows: TGTGCCTGGAGCCCCCTGACTGGTGAGCAGTTCTTC. Translating gives CAWSPLTGEQFF.

This clone was observed at least ten times. The rearrangement links TRBV4-3 to TRBJ2-5; 9 bases map to TRBD2. Trimming at V came to 0 bases and at J to 1 base, leaving 0 bases not matched to a gene. Looked up from germline, CDR1 is LGHNA and CDR2 is YSLEER. This CDR3 region has 15 residues. The DNA of the CDR3 is TGCGCCAGCAGCCAAGAGCGGGGGGGCCAAGAGACCCAGTACTTC. This sequence encodes CASSQERGGQETQYF.

The chain has TRBV23-1 and TRBJ1-5; TRBD1 matches at 9 bases. TRBV23-1 is recorded as an ORF, its role being uncertain. With 6 bases clipped from V and 5 bases from J, the junction kept 2 bases outside the gene matches. The length of the CDR3 is 13 residues. CDR3 sequence: CASRNRGHQPQHF. The CDR3 DNA reads as TGCGCCAGCAGGAACAGGGGGCATCAGCCCCAGCATTTT.